This TCR beta chain was sequenced in a study of blood T cell repertoires in COVID-19. Study summary: The United States, Italy and Spain supplied acute and convalescent COVID-19 samples. The cDNA or gDNA used as material had been derived from T cells, B-cell-depleted T cells, or PBMCs.

Per the germline V gene, CDR1 is SGHVT and CDR2 is SQSDAQ. The CDR3 consists of 13 residues. Trimming removed 5 bases at V and 2 bases at J, with 10 bases between. Sequenced by immunoSEQ multiplex PCR; TCRdb stores in-frame clones only, minus some. The sample consists of about 100,000 clones, roughly 92% of them appearing once. The sequence was collected from a man in his sixties with acute or convalescent COVID-19. Sequenced input: peripheral blood. The chain employs TRBV7-4 and TRBJ2-7, with TRBD1 as a possible D gene (6 bases). This CDR3 is CASSLRTAYEQYV. The CDR3 DNA sequence: TGTGCCAGCAGCCTGCGGACAGCCTACGAGCAGTACGTC.